This T cell receptor beta chain stems from a study of cytomegalovirus exposure and HLA in healthy donors. 13 Jbeta primers and 60 Vbeta primers were used for the PCR. TCRdb's copy holds only in-frame clones and misses some; the assay was immunoSEQ multiplex PCR. The sample has around 160,000 clones, about 75% seen once; the top ten hold over 11%. The junction had 10 bases not matched to a gene; V was cut back by 7 bases and J by 1 base. Looked up from germline, CDR1 is SGHRS and CDR2 is YFSETQ. CDR3 length equals 16 residues. The chain links TRBV5-1 to TRBJ2-2, with 7 positions matching TRBD1. The source is a man aged 45 to 65 in good health and CMV-seropositive. Sequencing used PBMCs. For the CDR3, the DNA is TGCGCCAGCGTCGCCTTCGGGACAGAGAACACCGGGGAGCTGTTTTTT. Its protein product is CASVAFGTENTGELFF.